This TCR beta chain was retrieved from a study of blood T cell repertoires in COVID-19. Whole-study context: Some COVID-19 samples were acute and others convalescent; all came from the United States, Italy and Spain.

Trimming removed 4 bases from V and 8 bases from J, with 11 bases in between. The germline gives CDR1 MNHEY, CDR2 SMNVEV (reference sequence). CDR3 length: 12 amino acids. Some clones are missing from TCRdb's copy, which holds only in-frame ones; the method was immunoSEQ multiplex PCR. The sample has 300,000 to 350,000 clones, 90% seen once; the top ten hold nearly 7%. The TCR was taken from a woman aged 25 to 39 with COVID-19, enrolled during active disease. The sequencing sample was made of peripheral blood. The chain carries TRBV27 and TRBJ1-2; no definite D call. The CDR3 DNA is TGTGCCAGCAGTTCCCGAGGGAGGGGCTACACCTTC. It yields the protein CASSSRGRGYTF.